This T cell receptor (beta chain) stems from a study of vaccination effects on CD4 cells after COVID-19 (dated by TCRdb to 2021 to 2024). Some background on the complete study: Participants received two doses of either the BNT162b2 or the mRNA-1273 mRNA SARS-CoV-2 vaccine. Altogether, some 10 COVID-19 convalescent patients and a handful of SARS-CoV-2-naive healthy vaccine recipients made up the full study. SARS-CoV-2 spike-specific CD4+ TCR repertoires were compared before and after mRNA vaccination in COVID-19 convalescent patients and in infection-naive vaccine recipients. Cultures from other donors in the study were sequenced with the Oncomine TCR Beta short-read assay on an Illumina iSeq 100.

Study-level results and caveats: Only a small number of convalescent patients were included, and no early post-infection timepoints were available, which limited the study. Marked clonal contraction was observed in both infection-induced and vaccine-induced clones at late post-vaccination timepoints, consistent with waning T cell responses. Among healthy vaccine recipients, nearly all vaccine-induced clones were SARS-CoV-2 mono-reactive, and only 1 of 255 was cross-reactive with common cold coronaviruses.

The trim is 0 bases for V and 0 bases for J, with a gap of 9 bases between the germline ends. The CDR3, from cysteine to phenylalanine, totals 15 residues. The DNA shown is the 45-base CDR3, in frame from base 1. According to the germline V gene, CDR1 reads SGHRS and CDR2 reads YFSETQ. In the case of this clone: Its antigen is currently not known. No base qualities exist here, and no much larger clone lies one base off it.

Library method: the immunoSEQ multiplex PCR assay. DNA from the cultured, isolated CD4+ T cells was subjected to TCR beta CDR3 sequencing. Regarding the original processing steps: The analysis removed non-productive TCR sequences, trimmed reads to the CDR3 region, and retained only CDR3s that were 7 or more amino acids long. The MANAFEST web app was used to pick out antigen-specific clonotypes by comparing their expansion in peptide wells with that in reference cultures. To be called positive, a clone needed expansion at FDR<0.05 compared with the reference and with all other wells, an odds ratio greater than 5, and a frequency greater than 0.1% in two replicate wells. A clonotype was defined as cross-reactive if the clonotype was significantly expanded both in SARS-CoV-2 spike wells and in at least one common cold coronavirus spike condition. CDR3 similarity was assessed by Levenshtein distance using the stringdist R package, and unrooted trees were constructed with ape in R 3.6.1. TCRdb took over this immuneACCESS table, retaining in-frame rearrangements with V and J assigned. Such tables are incomplete; in checked studies, under half of the missing clones stem from an unresolved V gene, and the remainder is unexplained. From that table come the V and J calls and clone size; the DNA was used to work out D and trimming. The sample includes around 19,000 clones, with approximately 63% observed a single time. Less than 20% of the sample rests with the top ten.

To identify antigen-specific CD4+ T cell clonotypes by their expansion, the ViraFEST assay first stimulated PBMC with viral peptide pools and then applied TCR sequencing. After less than 13 days of culture, CD4+ T cells were isolated with the EasySep CD4+ T cell isolation kit. None of the healthy vaccine recipients had a prior SARS-CoV-2 infection, which was confirmed by nucleocapsid antibody tests that came back negative both before and after vaccination. Two million PBMC per well were cultured in IMDM with about 4.6% human AB serum, 7.5 to 10 IU/ml IL-2 and gentamicin, plus 10 ug/ml peptides. On days 3 and 7, half of the culture medium was replaced with fresh IL-2-containing medium. Each peptide stimulation condition was cultured in triplicate wells unless otherwise noted. PBMC were separated from whole blood using Ficoll-Paque Plus gradient centrifugation and were then either cryopreserved at -140C or used fresh. The spike proteins of SARS-CoV-2 and of the common cold coronaviruses HCoV-NL63, HCoV-OC43 and HCoV-229E were spanned by overlapping peptide pools. The QIAamp micro DNA kit was used to extract genomic DNA from the cultured CD4+ T cells.

Sample: CD4+ T cells from PBMCs cultured with HCoV-229E spike peptides, taken before COVID-19 vaccination. The meaning of the sample's cell subset or site label: HCoV-229E spike overlapping peptide pool stimulation. In this chain, TRBV5-1 is recombined with TRBJ1-1, with no confidently assigned D gene. The TCR was taken from a human donor who received a COVID-19 vaccine. The CDR3 region reads CASSLGSVMNTEAFF. In nucleotides, the sequence is TGCGCCAGCAGCTTGGGTTCAGTCATGAACACTGAAGCTTTCTTT.